The table lists the clone carrying this T cell receptor (beta chain) with a few counts. No antigen is known for it. For TCR beta, libraries came from iRepertoire HTBI primers and Arm-PCR of CDR3 regions. TCRdb reanalysed the multiplex PCR reads using MiXCR and keeps one entry per CDR3 protein. Here the sample spans approximately 490,000 distinct CDR3 sequences, 16% being singletons. The data were taken from a study of regulatory T cells in long-lasting Graves disease. V was shortened by 0 bases and J by 14 bases, with 14 bases between the two germline ends. This CDR3 is 13 amino acids long. The germline V gene has CDR1 SEHNR and CDR2 FQNEAQ (reference sequence). Study results and limitations: Under persistent disease, TRBV28, TRBJ1-2 and TRBJ2-5 were used preferentially.

Time point: newly diagnosed GD, antithyroid drugs for less than 3 months. From PBMCs, RNA was extracted and then used to make the TCR library. Each of the patients was recruited from an endocrinology department situated in Xi'an, China. This sample also belongs to another study, concerning T cells in Graves' hyperthyroidism and ophthalmopathy. This second study says: Blood also showed most of the thyroid clonotypes that were expanded above 0.001. Median prediction lead before ophthalmopathy onset was 6.5 to 7 months with the model.

Source: peripheral blood mononuclear cells (PBMCs), taken at new diagnosis, from a patient treated with antithyroid drugs. The rearrangement uses TRBV7-9 and TRBJ2-1, with D tentatively TRBD2 (5 bases). The sequence was obtained from a man aged 35 to 55 with Graves disease. CDR3 protein: CASSLAAGLGKFF. DNA for the CDR3: TGTGCCAGCAGCTTAGCGGCGGGCTTAGGAAAGTTCTTC.